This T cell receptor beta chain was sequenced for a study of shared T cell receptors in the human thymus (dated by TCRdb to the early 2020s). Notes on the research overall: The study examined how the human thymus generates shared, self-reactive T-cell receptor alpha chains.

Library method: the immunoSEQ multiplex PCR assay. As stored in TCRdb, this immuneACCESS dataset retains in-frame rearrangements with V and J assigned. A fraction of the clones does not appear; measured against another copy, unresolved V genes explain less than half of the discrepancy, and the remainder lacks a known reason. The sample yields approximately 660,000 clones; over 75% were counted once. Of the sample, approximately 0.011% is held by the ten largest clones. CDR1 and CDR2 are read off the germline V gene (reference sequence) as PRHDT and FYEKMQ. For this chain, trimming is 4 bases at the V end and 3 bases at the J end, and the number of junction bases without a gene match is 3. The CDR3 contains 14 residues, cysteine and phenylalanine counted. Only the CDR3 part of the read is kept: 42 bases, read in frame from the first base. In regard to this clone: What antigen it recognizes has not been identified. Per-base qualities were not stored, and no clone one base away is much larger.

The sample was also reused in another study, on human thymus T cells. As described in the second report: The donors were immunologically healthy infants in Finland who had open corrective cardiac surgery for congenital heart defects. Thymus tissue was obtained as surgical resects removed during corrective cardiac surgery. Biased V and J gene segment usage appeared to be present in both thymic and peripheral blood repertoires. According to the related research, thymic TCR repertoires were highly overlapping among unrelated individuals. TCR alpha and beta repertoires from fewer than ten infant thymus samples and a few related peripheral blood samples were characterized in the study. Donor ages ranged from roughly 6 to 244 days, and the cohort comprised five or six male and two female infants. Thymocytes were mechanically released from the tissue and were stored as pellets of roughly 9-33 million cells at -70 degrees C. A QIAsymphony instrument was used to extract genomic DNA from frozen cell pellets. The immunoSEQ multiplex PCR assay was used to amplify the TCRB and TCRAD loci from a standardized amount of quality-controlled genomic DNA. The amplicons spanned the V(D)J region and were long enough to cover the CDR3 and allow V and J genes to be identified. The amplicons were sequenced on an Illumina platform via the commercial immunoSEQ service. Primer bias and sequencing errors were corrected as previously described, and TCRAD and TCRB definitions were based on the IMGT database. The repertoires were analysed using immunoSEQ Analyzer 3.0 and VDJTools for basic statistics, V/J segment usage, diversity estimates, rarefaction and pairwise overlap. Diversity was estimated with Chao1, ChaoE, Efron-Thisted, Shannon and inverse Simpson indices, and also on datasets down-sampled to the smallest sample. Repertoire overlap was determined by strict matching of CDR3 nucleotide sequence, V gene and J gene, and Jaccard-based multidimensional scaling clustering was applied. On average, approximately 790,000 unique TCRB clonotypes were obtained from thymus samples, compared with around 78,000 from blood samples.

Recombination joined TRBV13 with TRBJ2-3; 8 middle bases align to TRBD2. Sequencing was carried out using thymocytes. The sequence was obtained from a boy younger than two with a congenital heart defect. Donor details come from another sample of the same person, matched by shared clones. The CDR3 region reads CASSWGLETDTQYF. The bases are TGTGCCAGCAGCTGGGGACTAGAGACAGATACGCAGTATTTT.